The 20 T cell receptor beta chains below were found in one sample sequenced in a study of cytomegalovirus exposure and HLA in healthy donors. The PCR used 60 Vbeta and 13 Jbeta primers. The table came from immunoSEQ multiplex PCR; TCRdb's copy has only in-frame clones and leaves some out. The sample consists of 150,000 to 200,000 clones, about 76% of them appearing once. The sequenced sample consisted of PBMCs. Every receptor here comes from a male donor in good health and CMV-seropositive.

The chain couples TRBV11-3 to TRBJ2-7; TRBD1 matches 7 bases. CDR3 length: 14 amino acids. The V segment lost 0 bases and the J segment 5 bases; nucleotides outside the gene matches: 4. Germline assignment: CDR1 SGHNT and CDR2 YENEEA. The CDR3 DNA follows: TGTGCCAGCAGCTTAGAAGGGGGCCGCCACGAGCAGTACTTC. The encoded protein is CASSLEGGRHEQYF.

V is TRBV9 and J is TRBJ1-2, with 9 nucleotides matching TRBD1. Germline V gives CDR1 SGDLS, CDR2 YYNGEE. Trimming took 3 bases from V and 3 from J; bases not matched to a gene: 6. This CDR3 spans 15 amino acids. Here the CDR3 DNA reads TGTGCCAGCAGCGATGGGACAGGGCTGGACTATGGCTACACCTTC. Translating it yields CASSDGTGLDYGYTF. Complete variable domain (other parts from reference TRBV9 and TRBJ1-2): DSGVTQTPKHLITATGQRVTLRCSPRSGDLSVYWYQQSLDQGLQFLIQYYNGEERAKGNILERFSAQQFPDLHSELNLSSLELGDSALYFCASSDGTGLDYGYTFGSGTRLTVV.

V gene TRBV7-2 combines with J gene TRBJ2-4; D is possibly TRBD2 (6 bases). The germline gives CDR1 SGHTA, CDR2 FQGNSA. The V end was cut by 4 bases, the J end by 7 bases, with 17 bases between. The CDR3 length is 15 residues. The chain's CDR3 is CASSSGTSGVNIQYF. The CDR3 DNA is TGTGCCAGCAGCTCCGGGACTTCGGGGGTCAACATTCAGTACTTC.

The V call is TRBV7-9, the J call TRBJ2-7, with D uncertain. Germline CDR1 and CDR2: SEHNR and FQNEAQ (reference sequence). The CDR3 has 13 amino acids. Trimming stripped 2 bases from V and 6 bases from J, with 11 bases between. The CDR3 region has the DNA TGTGCCAGCAGCTTAAGTGCGCCTATCGAGCAGTACTTC. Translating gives CASSLSAPIEQYF.

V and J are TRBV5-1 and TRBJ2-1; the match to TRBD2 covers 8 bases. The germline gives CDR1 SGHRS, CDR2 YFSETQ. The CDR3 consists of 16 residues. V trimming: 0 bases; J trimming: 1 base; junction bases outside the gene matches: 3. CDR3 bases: TGCGCCAGCAGCTTGGCGGGGGGGGATTCCTACAATGAGCAGTTCTTC. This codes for CASSLAGGDSYNEQFF. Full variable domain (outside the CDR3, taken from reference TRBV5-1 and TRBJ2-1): KAGVTQTPRYLIKTRGQQVTLSCSPISGHRSVSWYQQTPGQGLQFLFEYFSETQRNKGNFPGRFSGRQFSNSRSEMNVSTLELGDSALYLCASSLAGGDSYNEQFFGPGTRLTVL.

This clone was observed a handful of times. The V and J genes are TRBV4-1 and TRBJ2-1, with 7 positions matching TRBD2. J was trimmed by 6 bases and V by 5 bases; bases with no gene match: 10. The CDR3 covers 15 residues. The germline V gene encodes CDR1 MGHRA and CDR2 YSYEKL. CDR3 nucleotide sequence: TGCGCCAGCAGCTCCGGGCGGGGGAATCTCAATGAGCAGTTCTTC. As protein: CASSSGRGNLNEQFF.

CDR3 DNA sequence: TGTGCCTGGAGTTCGACCGGGACAGAACTCCACGAGCAGTACTTC. Its protein product is CAWSSTGTELHEQYF. V usage is TRBV30 and J usage is TRBJ2-7; 7 nucleotides match TRBD1. V was clipped by 2 bases and J by 5 bases; unmatched bases: 12. The CDR3 has 15 residues. CDR1 is GTSNPN and CDR2 is SVGIG in the germline V gene (reference sequence).

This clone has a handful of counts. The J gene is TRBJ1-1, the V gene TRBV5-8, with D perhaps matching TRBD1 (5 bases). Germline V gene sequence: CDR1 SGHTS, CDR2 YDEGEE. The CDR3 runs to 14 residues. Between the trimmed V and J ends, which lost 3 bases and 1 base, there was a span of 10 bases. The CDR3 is CASSSGHPNTEAFF. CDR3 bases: TGTGCCAGCAGCTCTGGACACCCGAACACTGAAGCTTTCTTT.

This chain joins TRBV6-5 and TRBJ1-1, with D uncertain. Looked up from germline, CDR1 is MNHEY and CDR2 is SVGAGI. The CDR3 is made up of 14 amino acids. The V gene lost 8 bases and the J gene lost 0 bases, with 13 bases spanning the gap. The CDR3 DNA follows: TGTGCCAGCCAGGCAACAGTTTTGAACACTGAAGCTTTCTTT. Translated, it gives CASQATVLNTEAFF.

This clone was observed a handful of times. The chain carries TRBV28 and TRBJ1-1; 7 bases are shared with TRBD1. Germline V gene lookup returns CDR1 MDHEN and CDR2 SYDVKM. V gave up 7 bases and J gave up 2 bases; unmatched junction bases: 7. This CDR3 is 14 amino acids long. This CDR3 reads CASIRQGPNTEAFF. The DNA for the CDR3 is TGTGCCAGCATTAGACAGGGCCCTAACACTGAAGCTTTCTTT.

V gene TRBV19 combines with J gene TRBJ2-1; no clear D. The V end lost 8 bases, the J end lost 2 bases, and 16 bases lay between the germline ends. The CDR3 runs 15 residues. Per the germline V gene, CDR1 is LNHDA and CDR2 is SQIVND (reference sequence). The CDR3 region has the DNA TGTGCCAGTGCCCTTGGAGTCCAGACCTACAATGAGCAGTTCTTC. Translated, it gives CASALGVQTYNEQFF.

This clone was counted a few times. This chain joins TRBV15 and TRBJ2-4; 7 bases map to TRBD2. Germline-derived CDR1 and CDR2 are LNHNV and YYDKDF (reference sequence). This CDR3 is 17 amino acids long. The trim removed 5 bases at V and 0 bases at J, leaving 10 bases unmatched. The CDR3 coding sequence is TGTGCCACCAGCGAACGGATGGGGGGGATAGCCAAAAACATTCAGTACTTC. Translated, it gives CATSERMGGIAKNIQYF.

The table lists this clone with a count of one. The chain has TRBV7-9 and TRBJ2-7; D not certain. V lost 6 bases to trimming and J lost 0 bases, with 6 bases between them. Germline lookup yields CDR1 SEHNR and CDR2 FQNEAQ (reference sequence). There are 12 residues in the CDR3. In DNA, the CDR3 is TGTGCCAGCAGTCCCCTCTCCTACGAGCAGTACTTC. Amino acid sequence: CASSPLSYEQYF.

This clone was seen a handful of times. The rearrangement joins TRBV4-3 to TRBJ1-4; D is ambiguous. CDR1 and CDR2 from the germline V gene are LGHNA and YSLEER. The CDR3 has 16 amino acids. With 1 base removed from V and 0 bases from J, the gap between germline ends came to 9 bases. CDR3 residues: CASSQAPRATNEKLFF. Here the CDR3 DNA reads TGCGCCAGCAGCCAAGCGCCGCGGGCAACTAATGAAAAACTGTTTTTT.

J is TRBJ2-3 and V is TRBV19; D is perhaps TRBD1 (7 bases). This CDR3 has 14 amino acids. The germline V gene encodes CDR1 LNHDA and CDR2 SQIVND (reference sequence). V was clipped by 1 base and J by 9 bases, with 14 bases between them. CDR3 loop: CASSIGFQGGTQYF. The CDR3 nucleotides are TGTGCCAGTAGTATAGGTTTTCAGGGGGGAACGCAGTATTTT.

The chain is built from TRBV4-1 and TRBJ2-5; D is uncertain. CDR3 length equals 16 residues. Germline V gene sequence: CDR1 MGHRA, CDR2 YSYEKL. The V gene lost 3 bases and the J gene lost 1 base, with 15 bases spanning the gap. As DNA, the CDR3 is TGCGCCAGCAGCCACCACCGCGAGGCTAGCCAAGAGACCCAGTACTTC. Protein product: CASSHHREASQETQYF.

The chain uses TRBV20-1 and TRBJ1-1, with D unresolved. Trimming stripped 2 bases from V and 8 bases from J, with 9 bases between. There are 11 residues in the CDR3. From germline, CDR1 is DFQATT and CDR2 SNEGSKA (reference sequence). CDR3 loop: CSARPLLEAFF. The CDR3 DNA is TGCAGTGCTAGACCCCTACTCGAAGCTTTCTTT.

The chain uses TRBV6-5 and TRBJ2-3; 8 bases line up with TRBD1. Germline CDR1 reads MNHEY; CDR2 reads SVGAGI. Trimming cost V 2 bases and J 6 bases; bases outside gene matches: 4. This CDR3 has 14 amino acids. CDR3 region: CASSYRQGSDTQYF. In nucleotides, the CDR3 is TGTGCCAGCAGTTACAGACAGGGGTCCGATACGCAGTATTTT.

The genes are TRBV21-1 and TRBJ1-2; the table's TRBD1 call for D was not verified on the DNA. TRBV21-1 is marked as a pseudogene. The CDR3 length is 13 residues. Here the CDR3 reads CASRRGQGYGYTF. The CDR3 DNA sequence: TGTGCCAGCAGGAGGGGGCAAGGCTATGGCTACACCTTC.

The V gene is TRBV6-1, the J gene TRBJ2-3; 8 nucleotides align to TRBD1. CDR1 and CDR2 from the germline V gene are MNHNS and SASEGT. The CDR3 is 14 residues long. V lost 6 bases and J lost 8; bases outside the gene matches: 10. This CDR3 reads CASSELGQGGTQYF. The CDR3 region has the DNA TGTGCCAGCAGCGAGCTAGGACAGGGCGGTACGCAGTATTTT.